This T cell receptor beta chain is drawn from a study of regulatory T cells in long-lasting Graves disease. This clonotype was observed a handful of times. In building TCR beta libraries, iRepertoire HTBI primers were used together with Arm-PCR of CDR3 regions. MiXCR was run by TCRdb on the multiplex PCR reads, yielding one entry per CDR3 protein. Among a few hundred thousand distinct CDR3 sequences listed, approximately 20% were seen once. Sample time point: persistent/refractory GD, antithyroid drugs over 5 years with positive TRAb. Preparation of the TCR library used RNA extracted from PBMCs. Germline values: CDR1 LGHNA, CDR2 YSLEER. The CDR3 loop spans 18 amino acids. The trim removed 2 bases at V and 0 bases at J, leaving 10 bases unmatched.

Sequences were derived from peripheral blood mononuclear cells (PBMCs), sampled when the disease was refractory, from a patient treated with antithyroid drugs. The chain carries TRBV4-3 and TRBJ2-7; 10 nucleotides match TRBD2. This clonotype was obtained from a female donor with Graves disease. The CDR3 region has the DNA TGCGCCAGCAGCCAACCTTCCCCAGCTAGCGGGAGCTCCTACGAGCAGTACTTC. Amino acid sequence: CASSQPSPASGSSYEQYF.